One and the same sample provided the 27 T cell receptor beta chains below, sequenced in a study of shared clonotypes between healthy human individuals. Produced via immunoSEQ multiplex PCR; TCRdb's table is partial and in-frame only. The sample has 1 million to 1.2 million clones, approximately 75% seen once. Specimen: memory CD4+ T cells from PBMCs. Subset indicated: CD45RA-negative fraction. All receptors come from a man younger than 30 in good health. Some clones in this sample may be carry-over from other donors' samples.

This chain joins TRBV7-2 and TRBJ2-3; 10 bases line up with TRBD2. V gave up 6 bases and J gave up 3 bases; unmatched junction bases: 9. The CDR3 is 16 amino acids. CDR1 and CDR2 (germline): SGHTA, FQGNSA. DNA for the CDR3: TGTGCCAGCAGACGACCTAGCGGGAGTTGGACAGATACGCAGTATTTT. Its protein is CASRRPSGSWTDTQYF.

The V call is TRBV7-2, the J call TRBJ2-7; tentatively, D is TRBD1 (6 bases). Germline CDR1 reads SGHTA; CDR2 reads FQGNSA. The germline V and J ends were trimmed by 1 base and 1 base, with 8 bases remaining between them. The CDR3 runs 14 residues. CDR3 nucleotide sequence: TGTGCCAGCAGCTTAGGACAGGCGTCCTACGAGCAGTACTTC. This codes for CASSLGQASYEQYF.

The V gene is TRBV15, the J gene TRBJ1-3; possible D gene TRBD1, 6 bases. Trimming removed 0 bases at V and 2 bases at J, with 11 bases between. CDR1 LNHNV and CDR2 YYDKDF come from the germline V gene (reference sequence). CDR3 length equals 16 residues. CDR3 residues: CATSRDLAGAGNTIYF. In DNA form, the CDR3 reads TGTGCCACCAGCAGAGATCTCGCAGGGGCTGGAAACACCATATATTTT.

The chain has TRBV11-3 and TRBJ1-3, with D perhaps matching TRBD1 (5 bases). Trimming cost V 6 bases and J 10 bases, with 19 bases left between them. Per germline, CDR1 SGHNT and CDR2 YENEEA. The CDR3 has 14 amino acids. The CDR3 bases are TGTGCCAGCAGTCAGGGCCGGGACGCGCGGACCATATATTTT. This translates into CASSQGRDARTIYF.

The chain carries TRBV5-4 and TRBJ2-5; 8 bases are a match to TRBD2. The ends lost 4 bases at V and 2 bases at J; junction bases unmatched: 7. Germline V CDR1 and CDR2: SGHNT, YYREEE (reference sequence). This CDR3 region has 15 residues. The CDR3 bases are TGTGCCAGCAGCAGAGATAGCGGGGCACAAGAGACCCAGTACTTC. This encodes CASSRDSGAQETQYF.

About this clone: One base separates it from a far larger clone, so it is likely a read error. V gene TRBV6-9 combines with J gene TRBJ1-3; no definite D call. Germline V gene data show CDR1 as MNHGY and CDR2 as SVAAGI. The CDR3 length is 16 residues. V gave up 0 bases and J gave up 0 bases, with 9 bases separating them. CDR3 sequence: CASSYSRRNSGNTIYF. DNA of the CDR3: TGTGCCAGCAGTTATTCCCGACGGAACTCTGGAAACACCATATATTTT.

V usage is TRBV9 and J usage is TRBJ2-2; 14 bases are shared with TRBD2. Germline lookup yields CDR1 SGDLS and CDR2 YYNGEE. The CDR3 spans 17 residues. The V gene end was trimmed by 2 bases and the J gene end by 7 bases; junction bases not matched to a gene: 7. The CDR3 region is CASSVRGGTSGSGELFF. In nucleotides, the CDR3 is TGTGCCAGCAGCGTGAGGGGAGGGACTAGCGGGAGCGGGGAGCTGTTTTTT.

The CDR3 spells CATSRGGLAGGVANEQFF. The CDR3 DNA follows: TGTGCCACCAGCAGAGGAGGACTAGCGGGAGGTGTGGCCAATGAGCAGTTCTTC. The chain has TRBV15 and TRBJ2-1; 14 bases are a match to TRBD2. The germline gives CDR1 LNHNV, CDR2 YYDKDF (reference sequence). The J segment lost 6 bases and the V segment lost 1 base, leaving 8 bases of the junction unmatched. The CDR3 has 18 amino acids.

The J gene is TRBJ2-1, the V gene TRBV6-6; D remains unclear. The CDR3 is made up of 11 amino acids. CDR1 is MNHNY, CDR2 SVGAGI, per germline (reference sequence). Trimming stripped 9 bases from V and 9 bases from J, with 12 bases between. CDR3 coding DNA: TGTGCCAGTCCAGGTTATGGTGAGCAGTTCTTC. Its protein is CASPGYGEQFF.

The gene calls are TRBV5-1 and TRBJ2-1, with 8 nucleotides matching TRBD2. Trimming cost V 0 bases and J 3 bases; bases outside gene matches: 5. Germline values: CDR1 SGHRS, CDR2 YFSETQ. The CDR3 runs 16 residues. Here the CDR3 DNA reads TGCGCCAGCAGCTTGGCTGGGACTAGGAGCTACAATGAGCAGTTCTTC. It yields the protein CASSLAGTRSYNEQFF.

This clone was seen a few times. DNA of the CDR3: TGTGCCAGCAGCTTGGTCGGGGGCTATAGTGGCTACACCTTC. Protein: CASSLVGGYSGYTF. The rearrangement joins TRBV5-6 to TRBJ1-2; TRBD1 is a possible D gene (6 bases). Looked up from germline, CDR1 is SGHDT and CDR2 is YYEEEE. CDR3 size: 14 residues. V shed 0 bases and J shed 7 bases, with 13 bases lying between them.

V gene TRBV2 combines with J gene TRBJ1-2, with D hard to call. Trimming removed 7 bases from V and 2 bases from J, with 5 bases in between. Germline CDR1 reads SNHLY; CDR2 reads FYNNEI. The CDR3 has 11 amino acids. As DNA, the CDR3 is TGTGCCAGCACGGGAAACTATGGCTACACCTTC. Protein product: CASTGNYGYTF. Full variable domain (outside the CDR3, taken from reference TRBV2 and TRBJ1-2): EPEVTQTPSHQVTQMGQEVILRCVPISNHLYFYWYRQILGQKVEFLVSFYNNEISEKSEIFDDQFSVERPDGSNFTLKIRSTKLEDSAMYFCASTGNYGYTFGSGTRLTVV.

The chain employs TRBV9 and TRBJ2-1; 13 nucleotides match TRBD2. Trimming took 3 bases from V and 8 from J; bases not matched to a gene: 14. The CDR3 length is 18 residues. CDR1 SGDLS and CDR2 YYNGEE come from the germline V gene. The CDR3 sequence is CASSAQTGLAGSLHEQFF. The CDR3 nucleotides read TGTGCCAGCAGCGCTCAAACGGGACTAGCGGGAAGTTTGCATGAGCAGTTCTTC. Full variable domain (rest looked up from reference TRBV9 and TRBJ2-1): DSGVTQTPKHLITATGQRVTLRCSPRSGDLSVYWYQQSLDQGLQFLIQYYNGEERAKGNILERFSAQQFPDLHSELNLSSLELGDSALYFCASSAQTGLAGSLHEQFFGPGTRLTVL.

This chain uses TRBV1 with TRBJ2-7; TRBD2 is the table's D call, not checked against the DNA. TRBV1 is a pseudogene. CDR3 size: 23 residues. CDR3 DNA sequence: TGCACCAGCAGCCAAGAGAGCGGGCCCGGGGCAGGGGGACTAGCGGGAGGGCCCTACGAGCAGTACTTC. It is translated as CTSSQESGPGAGGLAGGPYEQYF.

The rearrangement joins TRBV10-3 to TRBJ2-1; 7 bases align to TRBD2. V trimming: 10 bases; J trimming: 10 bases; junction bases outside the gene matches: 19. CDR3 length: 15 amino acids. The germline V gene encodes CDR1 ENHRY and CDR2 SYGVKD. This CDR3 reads CATSLRDYPLGEQFF. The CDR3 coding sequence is TGTGCCACCAGCCTCCGGGACTATCCCTTGGGGGAGCAGTTCTTC.

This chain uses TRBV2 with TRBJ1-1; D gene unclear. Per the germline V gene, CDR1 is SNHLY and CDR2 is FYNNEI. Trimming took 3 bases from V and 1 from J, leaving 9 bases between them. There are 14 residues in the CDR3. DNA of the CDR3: TGTGCCAGCAGTGAGCGTACACAGAACACTGAAGCTTTCTTT. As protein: CASSERTQNTEAFF.

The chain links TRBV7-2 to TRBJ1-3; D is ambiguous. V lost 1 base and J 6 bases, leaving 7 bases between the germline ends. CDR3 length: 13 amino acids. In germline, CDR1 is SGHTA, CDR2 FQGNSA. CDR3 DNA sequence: TGTGCCAGCAGCTTAGATAGGGAAAACACCATATATTTT. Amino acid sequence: CASSLDRENTIYF.

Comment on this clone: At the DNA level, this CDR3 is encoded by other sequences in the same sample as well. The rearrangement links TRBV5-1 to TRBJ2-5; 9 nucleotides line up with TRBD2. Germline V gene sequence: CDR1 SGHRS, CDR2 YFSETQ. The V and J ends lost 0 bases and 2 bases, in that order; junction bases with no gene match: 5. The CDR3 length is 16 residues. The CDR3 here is CASSLGPTSGQETQYF. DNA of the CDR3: TGCGCCAGCAGCTTGGGGCCAACTAGCGGGCAAGAGACCCAGTACTTC.

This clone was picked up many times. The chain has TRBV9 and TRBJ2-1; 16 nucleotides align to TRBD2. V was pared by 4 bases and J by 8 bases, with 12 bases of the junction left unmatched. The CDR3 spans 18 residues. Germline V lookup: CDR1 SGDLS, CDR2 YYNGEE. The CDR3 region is CASSTGGLAGGESDEQFF. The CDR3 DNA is TGTGCCAGCAGCACGGGGGGACTAGCGGGAGGGGAGAGTGATGAGCAGTTCTTC.

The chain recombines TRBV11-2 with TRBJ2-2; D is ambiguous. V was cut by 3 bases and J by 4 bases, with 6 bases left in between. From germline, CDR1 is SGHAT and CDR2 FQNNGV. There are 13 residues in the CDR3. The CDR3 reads CASSFLVTGELFF. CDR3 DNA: TGTGCCAGCAGCTTCTTAGTCACCGGGGAGCTGTTTTTT.

The CDR3 nucleotides read TGTGCCATCAGCGGACAATCCCGACAGGGTCGGAACACTGAAGCTTTCTTT. The encoded protein is CAISGQSRQGRNTEAFF. The chain recombines TRBV10-3 with TRBJ1-1; 7 bases are shared with TRBD1. The CDR3 extends over 17 amino acids. V shed 6 bases, J shed 1 base, and the junction held 14 bases outside the gene matches. Looked up from germline, CDR1 is ENHRY and CDR2 is SYGVKD.

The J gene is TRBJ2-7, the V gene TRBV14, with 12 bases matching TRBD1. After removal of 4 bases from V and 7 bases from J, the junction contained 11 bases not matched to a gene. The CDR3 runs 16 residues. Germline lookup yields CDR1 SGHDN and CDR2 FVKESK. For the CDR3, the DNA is TGTGCCAGCAGCCGACGACCGGGACAGGGGGCTCAAGAGCAGTACTTC. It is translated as CASSRRPGQGAQEQYF.

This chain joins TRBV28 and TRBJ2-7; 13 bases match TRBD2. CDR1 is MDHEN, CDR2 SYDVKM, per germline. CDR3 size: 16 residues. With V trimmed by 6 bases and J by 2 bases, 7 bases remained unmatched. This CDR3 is CASSHAGLAGTYEQYF. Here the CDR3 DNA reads TGTGCCAGCAGCCATGCGGGACTAGCGGGAACCTACGAGCAGTACTTC.

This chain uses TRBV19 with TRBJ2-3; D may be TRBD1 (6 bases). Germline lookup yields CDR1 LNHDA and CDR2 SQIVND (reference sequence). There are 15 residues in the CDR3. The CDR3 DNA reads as TGTGCGACAACCGGGACACCACGAGGCACAGATACGCAGTATTTT. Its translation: CATTGTPRGTDTQYF.

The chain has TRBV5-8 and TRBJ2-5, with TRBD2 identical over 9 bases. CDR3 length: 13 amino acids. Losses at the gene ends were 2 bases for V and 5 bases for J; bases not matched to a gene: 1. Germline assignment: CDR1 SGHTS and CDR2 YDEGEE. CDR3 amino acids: CASSLGTSETQYF. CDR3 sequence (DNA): TGTGCCAGCAGCTTAGGGACTAGCGAGACCCAGTACTTC.

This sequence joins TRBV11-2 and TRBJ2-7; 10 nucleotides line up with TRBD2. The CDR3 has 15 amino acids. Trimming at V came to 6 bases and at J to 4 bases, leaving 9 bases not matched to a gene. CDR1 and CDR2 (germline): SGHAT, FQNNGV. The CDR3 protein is CASSPIASGSYEQYF. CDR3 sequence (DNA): TGTGCCAGCAGTCCCATAGCTAGCGGGAGTTACGAGCAGTACTTC. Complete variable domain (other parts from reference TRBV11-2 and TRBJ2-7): EAGVAQSPRYKIIEKRQSVAFWCNPISGHATLYWYQQILGQGPKLLIQFQNNGVVDDSQLPKDRFSAERLKGVDSTLKIQPAKLEDSAVYLCASSPIASGSYEQYFGPGTRLTVT.

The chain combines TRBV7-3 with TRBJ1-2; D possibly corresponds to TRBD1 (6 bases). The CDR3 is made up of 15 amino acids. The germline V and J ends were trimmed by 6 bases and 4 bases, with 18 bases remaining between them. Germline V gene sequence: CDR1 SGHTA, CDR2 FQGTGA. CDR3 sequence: CASSFSGGRAYGYTF. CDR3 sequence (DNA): TGTGCCAGCAGTTTCAGTGGGGGCAGAGCCTATGGCTACACCTTC.